This T cell receptor beta chain is drawn from a study of T cell responses to AZD1222 COVID-19 vaccine. At the level of the study: Pooling of second doses given at about 4 or about 12 weeks was done. Findings and caveats of the study: Repertoire samples came only from after the peak T cell response. Along spike, vaccine-associated CD4 TCRs were found throughout, with dominance at 160-218 and 743-854.

With 5 bases removed from V and 6 bases from J, the gap between germline ends came to 14 bases. Germline V lookup: CDR1 SEHNR, CDR2 FQNEAQ (reference sequence). The CDR3 runs to 14 residues. Clones were sequenced by immunoSEQ multiplex PCR, and TCRdb holds only the in-frame ones, with some missing. The sample contains 150,000 to 200,000 clones, 90% of which appear only once. Concerning this clone: Its target is not known.

The sample consisted of peripheral blood, taken on day 0 of AZD1222 vaccination. The chain links TRBV7-9 to TRBJ1-5; TRBD1 might be the D (6 bases). The receptor was derived from an adult in good health. The CDR3 DNA reads as TGTGCCAGCAGCGCCGGGGGGGGCGGTCAGCCCCAGCATTTT. This translates into CASSAGGGGQPQHF.